Presented here are 21 T cell receptor beta chains from one specimen sequenced in a study of T cell changes during pregnancy in multiple sclerosis. Profiled with immunoSEQ multiplex PCR; TCRdb holds only in-frame clones, not every one. The sample gives under 55,000 clones, approximately 91% of which show up once; 9.5% to 13% is in the top ten. Sequencing was performed on CD8+ T cells from peripheral blood mononuclear cells, taken after pregnancy. The origin of the receptors is a female donor with multiple sclerosis, enrolled in a pregnancy study.

The table lists this clone with a few counts. This chain uses TRBV30 with TRBJ1-5; D not certain. The CDR3 covers 16 residues. Trimming pared 5 bases from V and 5 bases from J, leaving 22 bases between. Germline CDR1 reads GTSNPN; CDR2 reads SVGIG (reference sequence). CDR3 loop: CAWQEGIGRRDQPQHF. Written as DNA, the CDR3 is TGTGCCTGGCAAGAAGGAATTGGGCGCCGCGATCAGCCCCAGCATTTT.

The DNA for the CDR3 is TGTGCCTGGAACCTAGTGGGGGGGTACAATGAGCAGTTCTTC. Amino acids: CAWNLVGGYNEQFF. This chain links TRBV30 with TRBJ2-1, with 7 bases aligning to TRBD2. Looked up from germline, CDR1 is GTSNPN and CDR2 is SVGIG (reference sequence). The CDR3 is made up of 14 amino acids. Unmatched junction bases numbered 7, after V lost 4 bases and J lost 4 bases.

The chain uses TRBV2 and TRBJ1-6, with D tentatively TRBD1 (5 bases). Looked up from germline, CDR1 is SNHLY and CDR2 is FYNNEI. V lost 6 bases and J 6 bases, leaving 12 bases between the germline ends. The CDR3 covers 14 residues. CDR3 protein: CASRELRGNSPLHF. In DNA form, the CDR3 reads TGTGCCAGCAGGGAGCTTAGGGGTAATTCACCCCTCCACTTT. Filled out from reference TRBV2 and TRBJ1-6, the complete variable domain reads EPEVTQTPSHQVTQMGQEVILRCVPISNHLYFYWYRQILGQKVEFLVSFYNNEISEKSEIFDDQFSVERPDGSNFTLKIRSTKLEDSAMYFCASRELRGNSPLHFGNGTRLTVT.

The chain couples TRBV21-1 to TRBJ2-5; TRBD1, the table's D call, was not compared with the DNA. TRBV21-1 is given as a pseudogene. This CDR3 region has 14 residues. The CDR3 sequence is CASSKGTGGETQYF. The CDR3 nucleotides read TGTGCCAGCAGCAAAGGGACAGGGGGAGAGACCCAGTACTTC.

The rearrangement joins TRBV2 to TRBJ1-1; D unclear. V dropped 3 bases and J dropped 6 bases, with 5 bases sitting between them. This CDR3 is built from 11 residues. Looked up from germline, CDR1 is SNHLY and CDR2 is FYNNEI. The CDR3 sequence is CASSDIPEAFF. The CDR3 coding sequence is TGTGCCAGCAGTGATATCCCTGAAGCTTTCTTT.

This chain uses TRBV11-3 with TRBJ2-2; TRBD2 matches at 15 bases. The length of the CDR3 is 18 residues. Germline assignment: CDR1 SGHNT and CDR2 YENEEA. The V segment lost 4 bases and the J segment 7 bases; nucleotides outside the gene matches: 10. The CDR3 loop reads CASSSRTSGGAEGGELFF. Here the CDR3 DNA reads TGTGCCAGCAGCTCTCGGACTAGCGGGGGGGCAGAAGGCGGGGAGCTGTTTTTT.

This clone was observed at least ten times. The rearrangement links TRBV25-1 to TRBJ2-4, with 8 bases lining up with TRBD2. Germline-derived CDR1 and CDR2 are MGHDK and SYGVNS. Trimming cost V 3 bases and J 0 bases; bases outside gene matches: 10. The CDR3 extends over 18 amino acids. The DNA for the CDR3 is TGTGCCAGCAGTGACCACTCGGGGGGGGCTTTAGCCAAAAACATTCAGTACTTC. This sequence encodes CASSDHSGGALAKNIQYF. Looking up the rest from reference TRBV25-1 and TRBJ2-4 gives the full variable domain: EADIYQTPRYLVIGTGKKITLECSQTMGHDKMYWYQQDPGMELHLIHYSYGVNSTEKGDLSSESTVSRIRTEHFPLTLESARPSHTSQYLCASSDHSGGALAKNIQYFGAGTRLSVL.

The V call is TRBV9, the J call TRBJ2-1; 14 nucleotides line up with TRBD2. V shed 4 bases, J shed 8 bases, and the junction held 20 bases outside the gene matches. This CDR3 region has 20 residues. Germline V gene lookup returns CDR1 SGDLS and CDR2 YYNGEE. CDR3 nucleotide sequence: TGTGCCAGCAGCTCTCGACCGGGAAAGAGACTAGCGGGGGGGCAGTATGAGCAGTTCTTC. It translates to CASSSRPGKRLAGGQYEQFF.

The chain's CDR3 is CATSRGEVNQPQHF. CDR3 nucleotides: TGTGCCACCAGCAGGGGTGAGGTAAATCAGCCCCAGCATTTT. The gene calls are TRBV15 and TRBJ1-5, with D uncertain. Between the trimmed V and J ends, which lost 3 bases and 4 bases, there was a span of 10 bases. The CDR3 has 14 residues. Germline CDR1 and CDR2: LNHNV and YYDKDF (reference sequence).

The J gene is TRBJ2-3, the V gene TRBV4-2, with 7 bases matching TRBD2. The CDR3 is 16 residues long. CDR1 is LGHNA and CDR2 is YNFKEQ in the germline V gene. The junction had 4 bases not matched to a gene; V was cut back by 0 bases and J by 1 base. The CDR3 is CASSQEGGRRTDTQYF. The DNA of the CDR3 is TGTGCCAGCAGCCAAGAGGGGGGGAGACGCACAGATACGCAGTATTTT.

The J gene is TRBJ2-1, the V gene TRBV4-2; 7 bases match TRBD2. The V and J ends lost 3 bases and 8 bases, in that order; junction bases with no gene match: 13. CDR3 length equals 16 residues. Germline V gene data show CDR1 as LGHNA and CDR2 as YNFKEQ. The CDR3 DNA follows: TGTGCCAGCAGCCAGGGTCTAGGGGAGGGGAGCGATGAGCAGTTCTTC. It translates to CASSQGLGEGSDEQFF.

The chain has TRBV6-1 and TRBJ2-7; 9 nucleotides match TRBD1. V was clipped by 3 bases and J by 3 bases; unmatched bases: 3. Germline V gene sequence: CDR1 MNHNS, CDR2 SASEGT. The CDR3 is made up of 14 amino acids. For the CDR3, the DNA is TGTGCCAGCAGTGACGGACAGGGGAGCTACGAGCAGTACTTC. Amino acids: CASSDGQGSYEQYF.

The chain joins TRBV19 to TRBJ2-7, with TRBD1 identical over 11 bases. In germline, CDR1 is LNHDA, CDR2 SQIVND (reference sequence). The CDR3 runs 15 residues. After removal of 5 bases from V and 2 bases from J, the junction contained 5 bases not matched to a gene. This chain's CDR3 is CASSSGQGAAYEQYF. CDR3 coding DNA: TGTGCCAGTAGTTCCGGACAGGGGGCAGCCTACGAGCAGTACTTC.

The chain uses TRBV9 and TRBJ1-2; 7 positions match TRBD1. The length of the CDR3 is 14 residues. Germline V CDR1 and CDR2: SGDLS, YYNGEE. With V trimmed by 3 bases and J by 6 bases, 8 bases remained unmatched. CDR3 bases: TGTGCCAGCAGCGGGGACAGCATATCACATGGCTACACCTTC. It codes for CASSGDSISHGYTF.

V is TRBV19 and J is TRBJ2-1; 8 positions match TRBD1. The V gene's germline CDR1 is LNHDA and CDR2 SQIVND (reference sequence). The CDR3 is 16 amino acids. V shed 5 bases and J 0 bases; nucleotides not matched to a gene: 6. CDR3 amino acids: CASSLQGVSSYNEQFF. The CDR3 coding sequence is TGTGCCAGTAGTTTACAGGGGGTAAGCTCCTACAATGAGCAGTTCTTC.

The chain employs TRBV5-4 and TRBJ1-2, with 9 bases aligning to TRBD1. Germline lookup yields CDR1 SGHNT and CDR2 YYREEE (reference sequence). The trim removed 4 bases at V and 4 bases at J, leaving 8 bases unmatched. The CDR3 loop spans 15 amino acids. The CDR3 DNA is TGTGCCAGCAGCGGATGGACAGGGGTAGCCTATGGCTACACCTTC. Amino acids: CASSGWTGVAYGYTF. Drawing the rest from reference TRBV5-4 and TRBJ1-2, the complete variable domain is ETGVTQSPTHLIKTRGQQVTLRCSSQSGHNTVSWYQQALGQGPQFIFQYYREEENGRGNFPPRFSGLQFPNYSSELNVNALELDDSALYLCASSGWTGVAYGYTFGSGTRLTVV.

V gene TRBV6-5 combines with J gene TRBJ2-5; 7 bases line up with TRBD1. V lost 4 bases to trimming and J lost 4 bases; unmatched junction nucleotides: 9. The CDR3 runs to 15 residues. Germline V gene data show CDR1 as MNHEY and CDR2 as SVGAGI. CDR3 in DNA: TGTGCCAGCAGTTTCGCCACAGGGGCCGGAGAGACCCAGTACTTC. It specifies CASSFATGAGETQYF.

The V call is TRBV9, the J call TRBJ1-4, with D unresolved. The CDR3 extends over 14 amino acids. From germline, CDR1 is SGDLS and CDR2 YYNGEE. Trimming took 3 bases from V and 5 from J, leaving 11 bases between them. CDR3 bases: TGTGCCAGCAGCGCCAACGGGGTAAATGAAAAACTGTTTTTT. The encoded protein is CASSANGVNEKLFF.

J is TRBJ2-1 and V is TRBV30; D remains ambiguous. This CDR3 has 14 amino acids. The V end was cut by 1 base, the J end by 0 bases, with 7 bases between. Per germline, CDR1 GTSNPN and CDR2 SVGIG (reference sequence). The chain's CDR3 is CAWSGLGSYNEQFF. The CDR3 bases are TGTGCCTGGAGTGGGCTTGGCTCCTACAATGAGCAGTTCTTC. Combining the CDR3 with reference TRBV30 and TRBJ2-1 gives the whole variable domain SQTIHQWPATLVQPVGSPLSLECTVEGTSNPNLYWYRQAAGRGLQLLFYSVGIGQISSEVPQNLSASRPQDRQFILSSKKLLLSDSGFYLCAWSGLGSYNEQFFGPGTRLTVL.

This rearrangement joins TRBV5-4 to TRBJ2-1; the match to TRBD2 covers 13 bases. V gave up 0 bases and J gave up 10 bases; unmatched junction bases: 7. Germline V lookup: CDR1 SGHNT, CDR2 YYREEE (reference sequence). CDR3 size: 16 residues. The CDR3 region has the DNA TGTGCCAGCAGCTTGGGATCGGGACTAGCGGGGAGGGAGCAGTTCTTC. This gives the protein CASSLGSGLAGREQFF.

The chain is built from TRBV7-9 and TRBJ1-2; TRBD1 matches at 7 bases. The CDR3 has 16 amino acids. Germline V lookup: CDR1 SEHNR, CDR2 FQNEAQ (reference sequence). The J segment lost 6 bases and the V segment lost 5 bases, leaving 15 bases of the junction unmatched. CDR3 protein: CASSRGTELLTNGYTF. The CDR3 DNA follows: TGTGCCAGCAGCAGGGGGACAGAACTTCTCACTAATGGCTACACCTTC.